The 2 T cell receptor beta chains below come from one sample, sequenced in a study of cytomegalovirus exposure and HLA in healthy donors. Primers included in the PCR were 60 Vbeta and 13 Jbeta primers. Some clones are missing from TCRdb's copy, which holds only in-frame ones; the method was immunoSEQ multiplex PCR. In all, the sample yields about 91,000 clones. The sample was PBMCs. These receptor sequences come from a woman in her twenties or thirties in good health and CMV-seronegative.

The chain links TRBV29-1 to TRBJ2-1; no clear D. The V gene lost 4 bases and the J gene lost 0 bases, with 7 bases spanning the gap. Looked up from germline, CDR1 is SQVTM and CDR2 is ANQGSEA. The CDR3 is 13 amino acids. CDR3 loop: CSVATSSYNEQFF. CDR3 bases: TGCAGCGTTGCAACGAGCTCCTACAATGAGCAGTTCTTC.

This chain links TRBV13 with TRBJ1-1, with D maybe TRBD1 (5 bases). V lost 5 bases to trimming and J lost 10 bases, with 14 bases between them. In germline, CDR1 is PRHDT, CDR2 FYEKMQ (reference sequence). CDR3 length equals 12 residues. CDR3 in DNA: TGTGCCAGCAGCACCCCGGACATTCGAGCTTTCTTT. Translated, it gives CASSTPDIRAFF.